This T cell receptor beta chain was captured in a study of HIV-infected patients and healthy controls. Study-wide points: HIV+ repertoires were severely depleted of MAIT alpha-chain CDR3s, unlike healthy controls.

The repertoire came from unfractionated whole blood and reflected all unsorted peripheral T cells. Alpha and beta constant-region primers primed reverse transcription of around 540 ng RNA. Separate chain-specific third strand synthesis with multiplexing indices produced the alpha and beta libraries. Each CDR3 protein is one row after TCRdb ran MiXCR on the 5' RACE reads. The data show 7,500 or so distinct CDR3 sequences, less than 8.5% seen once. As to this clonotype: Its antigen remains unknown.

Germline-derived CDR1 and CDR2 are SEHNR and FQNEAQ (reference sequence). V shed 5 bases, J shed 0 bases, and the junction held 9 bases outside the gene matches. The length of the CDR3 is 16 residues. The sequence was obtained from an adult with HIV infection. The chain recombines TRBV7-9 with TRBJ2-5, with TRBD1 identical over 7 bases. The sample was blood, taken before antiretroviral therapy. This chain's CDR3 is CASSPFQGEYQETQYF. For the CDR3, the DNA is TGTGCCAGCAGCCCCTTTCAGGGGGAGTACCAAGAGACCCAGTACTTC.